These T cell receptor beta chains were read from a single sample in a study of CD8 T cells in Susac syndrome. TCRdb fed the immunoSEQ multiplex PCR reads into MiXCR, producing one record per CDR3 protein. The sample has about 120,000 distinct CDR3 sequences, roughly 94% seen once. Sequenced sample: CD8+ T cells from PBMCs. These TCRs come from a human donor with Susac syndrome. The CDR3 runs from the conserved cysteine through the conserved F or W. A D gene is named only where the DNA matches it firmly. Not all rows give a size; the values are once, few, many and, for expanded clones, a class.

few	TRBV4-2	TRBJ1-5	-	TGTGCCAGCAGCCAAGACACCGGGATCAATCAGCCCCAGCATTTT	CASSQDTGINQPQHF
-	TRBV5-4	TRBJ2-7	-	TGTGCCAGCAGCTCCGGACAGTACGAGCAGTACTTC	CASSSGQYEQYF
-	TRBV9	TRBJ2-1	-	TGTGCCAGCAGCGTGGACAATGAGCAGTTCTTC	CASSVDNEQFF
-	TRBV23-1	TRBJ2-7	-	TGCGCCAGCAGCCGAAGGAATCCAGGGCCCGAGCAGTACTTC	CASSRRNPGPEQYF
once	TRBV3-1	TRBJ2-2	-	TGTGCCAGCAGGCAAGTTACGGGGGAGCTGTTTTTT	CASRQVTGELFF
-	TRBV4-1	TRBJ1-4	-	TGCGCCAGCAGCCAAGGGAGTAGGCCAACTAATGAAAAACTGTTTTTT	CASSQGSRPTNEKLFF
-	TRBV4-1	TRBJ1-1	-	TGCGCCAGCAGCCAAGGAAACCAGGAAGCTTTCTTT	CASSQGNQEAFF
-	TRBV20-1	TRBJ2-1	TRBD2	TGCAGTGCTGGACTAGCGGGGAGCGGCAATGAGCAGTTCTTC	CSAGLAGSGNEQFF
-	TRBV4-1	TRBJ2-1	TRBD2	TGCGCCAGCAGGGAAGCGGGGGGCAATGAGCAGTTCTTC	CASREAGGNEQFF
-	TRBV20-1	TRBJ2-7	TRBD2	TGCAGTGCTAGAGACATAGCGGGCCTCTCCTACGAGCAGTACTTC	CSARDIAGLSYEQYF
-	TRBV9	TRBJ2-7	-	TGTGCCAGCAGCGTAGAGGGGATCGAGGGCTACGAGCAGTACTTC	CASSVEGIEGYEQYF